This record looks at one T cell receptor (beta chain) sequence and its context. What antigen it recognizes has not been identified. The record has no base qualities; no much larger clone is one base away. This entry comes from a study of vaccination and CD4 T cells after COVID-19 (dated by TCRdb to between 2020 and 2023). For context, the study as a whole: SARS-CoV-2 positivity had been established in the convalescent patients by nasal swab PCR, and mild disease was recorded in several of these patients and severe disease in one. Control cultures received a CEFX viral epitope pool as the positive control, an HIV-1 Nef peptide pool as the negative control, or no peptide. Each participant got two doses of either the Pfizer-BioNTech BNT162b2 vaccine (n=8) or the Moderna mRNA-1273 vaccine (n=2). For stimulating the cultures, overlapping spike peptide pools were used, derived from SARS-CoV-2 as well as from the common cold coronaviruses HCoV-NL63, HCoV-OC43 and HCoV-229E. Six males and four females were included in the convalescent cohort, with two Hispanic individuals, seven Caucasians, two Asians and one multiracial person represented. In under twelve COVID-19 convalescent patients and 4 infection-naive healthy vaccine recipients, researchers compared the spike-specific CD4+ TCR repertoire from before mRNA vaccination with the repertoire from after. Post-COVID blood samples were collected from convalescent patients a median of roughly 100 days after diagnosis, with a range of roughly 30 to 161 days. Post-vaccine blood samples were obtained a median of around 67 days after the second vaccine dose, with a range of roughly 14 to 241 days. Overall results and qualifications from the work: Relatively few convalescent patients were included in the study, and early timepoints after natural infection were not analyzed. The median number of SARS-CoV-2-reactive clonotypes rose from under 25 after infection to 38 after vaccination, but the change was not significant. In convalescent patients, a median approximately 86% of post-vaccine SARS-CoV-2-reactive clones were detected only after vaccination, suggesting vaccine-specific priming. Of the vaccine-specific clones found in convalescent patients, nearly all (304 of 307) were mono-reactive for SARS-CoV-2 spike instead of being cross-reactive with common cold coronaviruses.

CDR1 and CDR2 are read off the germline V gene as SGHTA and FQGTGA. Reading from cysteine to phenylalanine, the CDR3 counts 15 amino acids. Only the CDR3 part of the read is kept: 45 bases, read in frame from the first base. Trimming accounts for 6 bases at V and 3 bases at J, while the number of junction bases matched to no gene is 8. In the paper's terms, the treatment or condition label means: approximately 9-day PBMC culture with coronavirus spike peptide pools or control peptides (ViraFEST assay). The ViraFEST assay was used in the study, in which antigen-specific T cells were expanded with peptide pools and expanded clonotypes were subsequently identified by TCR sequencing. The convalescent patients' positive SARS-CoV-2 PCR tests were from March to December 2020, which was before the Alpha, Beta and Delta variants emerged in the United States. Each well held 2 million to 2.5 million PBMCs cultured with approximately 10 ug/ml peptide pools in IMDM containing approximately 5% human AB serum and 7.5 to 10 IU/ml IL-2. On days 3 and 7, half of the culture medium was replaced with fresh IL-2-containing medium. CD4+ T cells were isolated after roughly eleven days of culture through negative selection using the EasySep CD4+ T cell isolation kit. Ficoll-Paque Plus gradient centrifugation was used to isolate PBMCs from whole blood, and the isolated PBMCs were then either used fresh or cryopreserved at -140C. Each culture condition was generally run in triplicate wells.

The receptor library was made with PCR. DNA from cultured CD4+ T cells was subjected to TCR sequencing with the Oncomine TCR Beta short-read assay at the Johns Hopkins FTIC core. The QIAamp micro DNA kit was used to extract genomic DNA from the cultured CD4+ T cells. The Oncomine TCR Beta libraries from cultured CD4+ T cells were pooled using unique dual indexes and then sequenced on an Illumina iSeq 100. In the authors' own workflow: Non-productive sequences were removed, and CDR3s that did not start with C, did not end with F or W, or were shorter than 7 amino acids were discarded. Antigen-specific clonotypes were identified using the MANAFEST web application through comparison of peptide-stimulated wells with reference and other culture wells. To be called positive, a clone needed an FDR below 0.05, an odds ratio above 5, and a productive frequency above 0.1% in at least two of three replicate wells. Cross-reactive clonotypes were defined as significantly expanded in both SARS-CoV-2 spike wells and at least one common cold coronavirus spike condition. CDR3 homology was assessed with Levenshtein distances (stringdist) and unrooted phylogenetic trees (ape) in R version 3.6.1. In TCRdb, the public reads were trimmed at Q25 with fastp and aligned with MiXCR, with productive beta chains retained. Every entry covers one CDR3 protein and lists the most common genes and DNA from its rows. TCRdb's processing, not the study's, gives the V and J calls here. The sample table records around 15,000 distinct CDR3 sequences; approximately 51% of these occur just once. Clones ranked in the top ten supply around 16% of the sample.

The rearranged chain carries TRBV7-3 and TRBJ2-4, with TRBD2 matching 7 junction bases. This specimen was CD4+ T cells from blood, cultured in vitro, taken before SARS-CoV-2 vaccination. This receptor was taken from a human donor who had recovered from COVID-19. The CDR3 protein is CASRPTRDYKNIQYF. The DNA sequence is TGTGCCAGCAGACCTACCAGGGACTACAAAAACATTCAGTACTTC.